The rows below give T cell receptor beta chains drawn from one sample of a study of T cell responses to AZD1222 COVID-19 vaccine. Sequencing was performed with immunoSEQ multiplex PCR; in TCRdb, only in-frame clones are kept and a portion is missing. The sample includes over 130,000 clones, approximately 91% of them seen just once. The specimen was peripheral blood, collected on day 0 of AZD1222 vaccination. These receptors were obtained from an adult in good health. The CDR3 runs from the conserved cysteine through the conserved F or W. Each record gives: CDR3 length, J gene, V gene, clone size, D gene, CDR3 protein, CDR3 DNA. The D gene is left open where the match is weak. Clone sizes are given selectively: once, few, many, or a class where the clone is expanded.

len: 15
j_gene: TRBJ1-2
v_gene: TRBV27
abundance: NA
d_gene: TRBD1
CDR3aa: CASSLQGGHNYGYTF
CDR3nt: TGTGCCAGCAGTTTACAGGGGGGGCACAACTATGGCTACACCTTC

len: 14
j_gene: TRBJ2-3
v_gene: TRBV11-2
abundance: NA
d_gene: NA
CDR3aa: CASSSQWGRDTQYF
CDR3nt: TGTGCCAGCAGCTCACAATGGGGACGAGATACGCAGTATTTT

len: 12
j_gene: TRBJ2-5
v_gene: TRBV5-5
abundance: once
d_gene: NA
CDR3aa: CASSRPQETQYF
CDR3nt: TGTGCCAGCAGCCGACCCCAAGAGACCCAGTACTTC

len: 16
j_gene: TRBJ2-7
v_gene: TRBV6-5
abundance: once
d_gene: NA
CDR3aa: CASSWGGRGDSYEQYF
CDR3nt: TGTGCCAGCAGTTGGGGGGGGCGGGGCGACTCCTACGAGCAGTACTTC

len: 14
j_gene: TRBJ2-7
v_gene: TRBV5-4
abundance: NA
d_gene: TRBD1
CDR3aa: CASSRDSPSYEQYF
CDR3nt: TGTGCCAGCAGCCGGGACAGTCCCTCCTACGAGCAGTACTTC

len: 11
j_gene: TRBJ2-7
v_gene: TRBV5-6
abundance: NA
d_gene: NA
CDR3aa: CASSSGDEQYF
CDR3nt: TGTGCCAGCAGCTCAGGGGACGAGCAGTACTTC

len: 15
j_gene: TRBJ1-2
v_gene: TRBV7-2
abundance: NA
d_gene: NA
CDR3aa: CASSLGPKANYGYTF
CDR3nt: TGTGCCAGCAGCCTCGGACCAAAAGCTAACTATGGCTACACCTTC

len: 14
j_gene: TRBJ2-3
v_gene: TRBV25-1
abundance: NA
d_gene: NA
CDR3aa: CASKQGLRTDTQYF
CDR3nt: TGTGCCAGCAAGCAGGGGCTTCGCACAGATACGCAGTATTTT

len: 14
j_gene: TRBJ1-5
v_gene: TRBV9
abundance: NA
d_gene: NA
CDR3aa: CASRDETGNGPQHF
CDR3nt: TGTGCCAGCAGAGACGAGACAGGCAATGGGCCCCAGCATTTT

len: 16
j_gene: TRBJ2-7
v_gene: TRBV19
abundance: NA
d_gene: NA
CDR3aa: CASSIVGGSGSYEQYF
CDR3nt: TGTGCCAGTAGTATCGTTGGAGGGTCAGGCTCCTACGAGCAGTACTTC

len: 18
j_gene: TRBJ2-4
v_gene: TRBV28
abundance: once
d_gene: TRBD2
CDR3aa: CASSPIAGGRSTKNIQYF
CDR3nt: TGTGCCAGCAGTCCCATAGCGGGGGGGCGTTCAACCAAAAACATTCAGTACTTC

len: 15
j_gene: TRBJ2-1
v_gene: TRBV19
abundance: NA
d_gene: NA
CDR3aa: CASSIVSAGSNEQFF
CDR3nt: TGTGCCAGTAGTATAGTATCTGCCGGGAGCAATGAGCAGTTCTTC

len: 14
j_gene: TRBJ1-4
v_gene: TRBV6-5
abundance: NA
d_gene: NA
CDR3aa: CASSLQATNEKLFF
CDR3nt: TGTGCCAGCAGTCTACAGGCAACTAATGAAAAACTGTTTTTT

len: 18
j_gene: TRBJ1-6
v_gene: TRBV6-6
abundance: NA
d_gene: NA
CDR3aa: CASSRNAGSRSYNSPLHF
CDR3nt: TGTGCCAGCAGTCGCAACGCGGGCTCTAGGTCCTATAATTCACCCCTCCACTTT

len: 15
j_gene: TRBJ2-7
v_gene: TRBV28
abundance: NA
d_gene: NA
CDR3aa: CASSSFSAGLGEQYF
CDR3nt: TGTGCCAGCAGTTCGTTTTCCGCGGGACTGGGTGAGCAGTACTTC

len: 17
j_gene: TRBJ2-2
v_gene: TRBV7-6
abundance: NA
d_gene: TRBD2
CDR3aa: CASRPRRSSGWAGELFF
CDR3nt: TGTGCCAGCAGACCCCGGCGGAGTAGCGGGTGGGCCGGGGAGCTGTTTTTT

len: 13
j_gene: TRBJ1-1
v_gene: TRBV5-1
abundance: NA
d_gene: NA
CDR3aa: CASSYPGVTEAFF
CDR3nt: TGCGCCAGCAGCTATCCGGGCGTCACTGAAGCTTTCTTT

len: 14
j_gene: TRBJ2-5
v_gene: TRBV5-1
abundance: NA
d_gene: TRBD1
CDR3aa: CASSSTGAGETQYF
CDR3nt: TGCGCCAGCAGCTCAACAGGGGCTGGGGAGACCCAGTACTTC

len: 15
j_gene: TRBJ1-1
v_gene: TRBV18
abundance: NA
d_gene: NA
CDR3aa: CASSPGGRGNTEAFF
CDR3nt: TGTGCCAGCTCACCAGGAGGGAGAGGGAACACTGAAGCTTTCTTT

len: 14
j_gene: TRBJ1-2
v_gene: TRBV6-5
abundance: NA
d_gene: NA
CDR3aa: CASSQATPADGYTF
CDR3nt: TGTGCCAGCAGCCAGGCGACCCCCGCTGATGGCTACACCTTC

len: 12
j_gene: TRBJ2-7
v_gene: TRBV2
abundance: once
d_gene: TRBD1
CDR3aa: CASTLDRYEQYF
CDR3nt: TGTGCCAGCACCCTGGACAGGTACGAGCAGTACTTC

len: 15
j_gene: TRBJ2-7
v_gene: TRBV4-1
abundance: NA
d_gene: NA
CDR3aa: CASSQEWRQVAEQYF
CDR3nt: TGCGCCAGCAGCCAAGAATGGAGACAGGTGGCAGAGCAGTACTTC

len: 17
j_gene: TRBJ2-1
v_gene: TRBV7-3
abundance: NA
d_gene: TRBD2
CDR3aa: CASSLTGLASSYNEQFF
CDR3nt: TGTGCCAGCAGCTTAACAGGACTAGCGTCCTCCTACAATGAGCAGTTCTTC

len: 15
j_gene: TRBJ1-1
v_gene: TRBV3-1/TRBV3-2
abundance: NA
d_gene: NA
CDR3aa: CASSPTHSRNTEAFF
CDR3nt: TGTGCCAGCAGCCCGACCCATTCACGGAACACTGAAGCTTTCTTT

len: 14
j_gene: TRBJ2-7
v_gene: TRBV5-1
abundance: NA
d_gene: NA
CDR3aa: CASSLLGSPYEQYF
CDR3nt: TGCGCCAGCAGCTTGTTGGGGAGCCCTTACGAGCAGTACTTC

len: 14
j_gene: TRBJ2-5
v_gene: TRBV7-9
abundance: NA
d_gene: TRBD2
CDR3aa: CASSLTSVQETQYF
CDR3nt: TGTGCCAGCAGTCTGACTAGCGTTCAAGAGACCCAGTACTTC

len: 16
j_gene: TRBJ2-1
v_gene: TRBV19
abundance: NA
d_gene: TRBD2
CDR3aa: CASSELRLAGVIEQFF
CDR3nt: TGTGCCAGTAGTGAGCTAAGGCTAGCGGGGGTCATTGAGCAGTTCTTC

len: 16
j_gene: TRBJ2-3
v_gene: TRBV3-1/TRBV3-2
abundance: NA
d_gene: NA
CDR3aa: CASSQDRGGLGDTQYF
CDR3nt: TGTGCCAGCAGCCAAGATCGAGGGGGGCTCGGAGATACGCAGTATTTT

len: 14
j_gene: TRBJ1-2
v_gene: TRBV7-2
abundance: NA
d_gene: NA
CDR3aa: CASSRSRDIYGYTF
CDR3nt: TGTGCCAGCAGCCGTTCCCGGGACATCTATGGCTACACCTTC

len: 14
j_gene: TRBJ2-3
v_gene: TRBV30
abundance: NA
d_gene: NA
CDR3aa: CAWSPKWGTDTQYF
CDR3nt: TGTGCCTGGAGCCCCAAATGGGGCACAGATACGCAGTATTTT

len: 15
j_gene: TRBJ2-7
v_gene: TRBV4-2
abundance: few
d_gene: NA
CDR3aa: CASSQNVGEAYEQYF
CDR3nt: TGTGCCAGCAGCCAAAACGTCGGGGAGGCCTACGAGCAGTACTTC

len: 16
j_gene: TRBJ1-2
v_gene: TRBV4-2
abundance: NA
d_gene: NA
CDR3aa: CASSQAPRGRNYGYTF
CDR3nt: TGTGCCAGCAGCCAAGCCCCGCGGGGAAGAAACTATGGCTACACCTTC

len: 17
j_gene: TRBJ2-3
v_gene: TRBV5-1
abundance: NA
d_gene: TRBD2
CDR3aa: CASSLRGVAGSIDTQYF
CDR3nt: TGCGCCAGCAGCTTGCGTGGTGTAGCGGGGAGCATAGATACGCAGTATTTT

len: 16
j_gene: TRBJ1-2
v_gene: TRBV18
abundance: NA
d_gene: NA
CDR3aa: CASSPISPGAQDGYTF
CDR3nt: TGTGCCAGCTCACCAATCTCACCGGGGGCTCAGGATGGCTACACCTTC

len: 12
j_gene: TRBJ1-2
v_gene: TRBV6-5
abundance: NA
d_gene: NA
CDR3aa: CASSYVGGGYTF
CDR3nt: TGTGCCAGCAGTTACGTCGGCGGTGGCTACACCTTC

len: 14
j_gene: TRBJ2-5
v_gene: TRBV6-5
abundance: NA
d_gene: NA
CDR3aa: CASSYSFTGETQYF
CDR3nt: TGTGCCAGCAGTTACTCCTTCACGGGGGAGACCCAGTACTTC

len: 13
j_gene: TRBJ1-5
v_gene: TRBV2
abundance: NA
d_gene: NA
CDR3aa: CASSGTGWQPQHF
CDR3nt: TGTGCCAGCAGTGGAACAGGGTGGCAGCCCCAGCATTTT

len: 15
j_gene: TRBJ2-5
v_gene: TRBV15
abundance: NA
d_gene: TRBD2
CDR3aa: CATSKGEGLAETQYF
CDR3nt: TGTGCCACCAGCAAGGGGGAGGGACTAGCTGAGACCCAGTACTTC

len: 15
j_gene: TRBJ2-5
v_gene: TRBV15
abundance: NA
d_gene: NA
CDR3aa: CATSRDLGRSGTQYF
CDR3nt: TGTGCCACCAGCAGAGATCTGGGCCGCTCAGGGACCCAGTACTTC

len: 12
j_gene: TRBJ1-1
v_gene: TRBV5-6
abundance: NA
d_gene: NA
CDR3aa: CASSPGALGAFF
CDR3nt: TGTGCCAGCAGCCCAGGGGCGTTGGGAGCTTTCTTT

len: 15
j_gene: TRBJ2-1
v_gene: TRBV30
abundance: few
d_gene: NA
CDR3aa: CAWSVKGARYNEQFF
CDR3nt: TGTGCCTGGAGTGTAAAGGGTGCCCGGTACAATGAGCAGTTCTTC

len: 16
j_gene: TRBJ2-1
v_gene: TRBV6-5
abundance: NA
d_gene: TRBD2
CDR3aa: CASSYSSGRAYNEQFF
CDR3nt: TGTGCCAGCAGTTACAGTAGCGGGAGGGCCTACAATGAGCAGTTCTTC

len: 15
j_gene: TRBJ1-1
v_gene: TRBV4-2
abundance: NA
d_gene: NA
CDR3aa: CASSQEDGGITEAFF
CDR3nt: TGTGCCAGCAGCCAAGAGGATGGGGGGATCACTGAAGCTTTCTTT

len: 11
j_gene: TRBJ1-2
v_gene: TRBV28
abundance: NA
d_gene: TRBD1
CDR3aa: CASRQGTGWTF
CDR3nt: TGTGCCAGCAGGCAAGGGACAGGGTGGACCTTC

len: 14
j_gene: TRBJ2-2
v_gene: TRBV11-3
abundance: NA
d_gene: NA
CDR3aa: CASSRGTNTGELFF
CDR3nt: TGTGCCAGCAGCCGGGGCACTAACACCGGGGAGCTGTTTTTT

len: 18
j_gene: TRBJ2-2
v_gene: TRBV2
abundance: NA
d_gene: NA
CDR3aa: CASSEDPRTANLTGELFF
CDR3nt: TGTGCCAGCAGTGAGGATCCCAGGACAGCGAACCTCACCGGGGAGCTGTTTTTT

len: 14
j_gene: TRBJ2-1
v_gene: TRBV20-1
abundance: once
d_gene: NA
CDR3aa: CSASDGTLYNEQFF
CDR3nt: TGCAGTGCTAGTGACGGGACTTTATACAATGAGCAGTTCTTC

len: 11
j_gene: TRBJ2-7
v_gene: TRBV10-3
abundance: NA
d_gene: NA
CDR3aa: CAISQAGEQYF
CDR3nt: TGTGCCATCAGCCAAGCTGGCGAGCAGTACTTC

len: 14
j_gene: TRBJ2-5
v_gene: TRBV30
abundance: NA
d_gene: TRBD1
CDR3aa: CAWKSGTGQETQYF
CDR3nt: TGTGCCTGGAAATCCGGGACAGGGCAAGAGACCCAGTACTTC

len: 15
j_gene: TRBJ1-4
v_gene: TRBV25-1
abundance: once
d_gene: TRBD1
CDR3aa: CASSVAPGQVEKLFF
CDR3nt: TGTGCCAGCAGTGTTGCCCCGGGACAGGTTGAAAAACTGTTTTTT

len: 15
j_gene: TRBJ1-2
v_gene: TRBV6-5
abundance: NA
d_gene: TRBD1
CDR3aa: CASSQPTGGHYGYTF
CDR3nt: TGTGCCAGCAGTCAACCGACAGGGGGCCACTATGGCTACACCTTC

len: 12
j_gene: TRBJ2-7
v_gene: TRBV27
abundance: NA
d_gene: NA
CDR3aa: CASSSGTGTQYF
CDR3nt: TGTGCCAGCAGCTCCGGAACAGGGACGCAGTACTTC

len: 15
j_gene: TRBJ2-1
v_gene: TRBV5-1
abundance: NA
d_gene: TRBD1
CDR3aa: CASSNGQGSYNEQFF
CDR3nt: TGCGCCAGCAGCAACGGACAGGGTTCCTACAATGAGCAGTTCTTC

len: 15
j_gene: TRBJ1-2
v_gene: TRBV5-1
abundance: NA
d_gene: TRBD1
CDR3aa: CASSGLTGNGYGYTF
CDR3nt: TGCGCCAGCAGCGGCCTGACAGGGAACGGCTATGGCTACACCTTC

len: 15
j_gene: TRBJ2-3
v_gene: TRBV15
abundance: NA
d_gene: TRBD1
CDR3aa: CATSSPGTGSDTQYF
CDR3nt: TGTGCCACCAGCAGTCCCGGGACAGGGTCGGATACGCAGTATTTT